A single sample gave rise to the 10 T cell receptor beta chains below, sequenced in a study of beta chain features in type 1 diabetes. Expressed TCRB transcripts were sequenced after all isolated RNA was converted to cDNA. TCRdb keeps only in-frame clones here, not all; method: immunoSEQ multiplex PCR. This sample has some 150,000 clones, with approximately 10% found just once. Specimen: central memory CD4+ T cells from blood. The receptor source for this set is a man between 18 and 35 years old in good health.

The gene calls are TRBV7-9 and TRBJ2-4; D might be TRBD2 (6 bases). The CDR3 contains 13 residues. Germline loops: CDR1 SEHNR, CDR2 FQNEAQ (reference sequence). Trimming left V 3 bases short and J 7 bases short, with 10 bases between. The CDR3 sequence: CASSFRGWNIQYF. For the CDR3, the DNA is TGTGCCAGCAGCTTTCGGGGGTGGAACATTCAGTACTTC.

This chain links TRBV5-1 with TRBJ1-2; D is unclear. CDR1 SGHRS and CDR2 YFSETQ come from the germline V gene. The ends were cut back, 0 bases at V and 7 bases at J, with 16 bases in the middle. CDR3 length: 15 amino acids. CDR3 sequence: CASSLVEDHGGGYTF. The CDR3 coding sequence is TGCGCCAGCAGCTTGGTCGAGGATCACGGCGGTGGCTACACCTTC.

The chain has TRBV7-2 and TRBJ2-4; D unresolved. The CDR3 sequence is 14 residues long. CDR1 is SGHTA and CDR2 is FQGNSA in the germline V gene. Between the trimmed V and J ends, which lost 5 bases and 7 bases, there was a span of 15 bases. The CDR3: CASSRNPDGNIQYF. CDR3 nucleotide sequence: TGTGCCAGCAGCCGCAATCCTGACGGGAACATTCAGTACTTC.

The chain links TRBV5-1 to TRBJ2-5, with 8 bases aligning to TRBD2. J was trimmed by 0 bases and V by 2 bases; bases with no gene match: 3. CDR1 and CDR2 (germline): SGHRS, YFSETQ. CDR3 length: 15 amino acids. CDR3: CASSFAGLDQETQYF. The CDR3 coding sequence is TGCGCCAGCAGCTTCGCGGGACTAGACCAAGAGACCCAGTACTTC.

This clone has a handful of counts. The chain joins TRBV5-4 to TRBJ2-5; D might be TRBD2 (5 bases). V was pared by 4 bases and J by 5 bases, with 15 bases between. CDR3 length equals 14 residues. Germline V gives CDR1 SGHNT, CDR2 YYREEE (reference sequence). The CDR3, as DNA: TGTGCCAGCAGCCAGGCCGGGGTAAGGGAGACCCAGTACTTC. Translation gives CASSQAGVRETQYF.

The rearrangement links TRBV9 to TRBJ2-3, with TRBD2 matching over 10 bases. CDR1 is SGDLS, CDR2 YYNGEE, per germline. This CDR3 spans 17 amino acids. Unmatched junction bases numbered 10, after V lost 4 bases and J lost 2 bases. CDR3: CASSLRTSGLHTDTQYF. CDR3 sequence (DNA): TGTGCCAGCAGCTTACGGACTAGCGGTCTGCACACAGATACGCAGTATTTT.

The rearrangement joins TRBV18 to TRBJ1-2; possible D gene TRBD1, 6 bases. CDR3 length: 15 amino acids. The V gene lost 6 bases and the J gene lost 3 bases, with 17 bases spanning the gap. Germline lookup yields CDR1 KGHSH and CDR2 LQKENI. CDR3 region: CASSSGALADYGYTF. The CDR3 bases are TGTGCCAGCTCGTCGGGGGCTCTGGCGGACTATGGCTACACCTTC.

This clone was seen a handful of times. CDR3 loop: CASSSPRQGQKNEKLFF. CDR3 sequence (DNA): TGTGCCAGCAGCTCGCCCCGACAGGGGCAGAAAAATGAAAAACTGTTTTTT. V is TRBV5-6 and J is TRBJ1-4; 8 bases fit TRBD1. Trimming removed 3 bases from V and 5 bases from J; junction bases left unmatched: 12. The CDR3 is made up of 17 amino acids. The germline gives CDR1 SGHDT, CDR2 YYEEEE.

In the case of this clone: A far larger clone lies a single base away; this is likely a read error. The J gene is TRBJ2-5, the V gene TRBV6-5, with TRBD1 as a possible D gene (6 bases). CDR3 size: 12 residues. Germline CDR1 MNHEY, CDR2 SVGAGI. V was shortened by 6 bases and J by 9 bases, with 14 bases between the two germline ends. The CDR3 DNA follows: TGTGCCAGCAGAGAGGGGGTTGGGGCCCAGTACTTC. It specifies CASREGVGAQYF.

This clone has more than one count but fewer than ten. This chain uses TRBV5-1 with TRBJ2-5, with D perhaps assigned TRBD1 or TRBD2 (5 bases each). The CDR3 covers 13 residues. Germline V lookup: CDR1 SGHRS, CDR2 YFSETQ. V lost 3 bases and J 1 base, leaving 7 bases between the germline ends. The CDR3 sequence: CASSWDVQETQYF. The DNA of the CDR3 is TGCGCCAGCAGCTGGGACGTCCAAGAGACCCAGTACTTC.